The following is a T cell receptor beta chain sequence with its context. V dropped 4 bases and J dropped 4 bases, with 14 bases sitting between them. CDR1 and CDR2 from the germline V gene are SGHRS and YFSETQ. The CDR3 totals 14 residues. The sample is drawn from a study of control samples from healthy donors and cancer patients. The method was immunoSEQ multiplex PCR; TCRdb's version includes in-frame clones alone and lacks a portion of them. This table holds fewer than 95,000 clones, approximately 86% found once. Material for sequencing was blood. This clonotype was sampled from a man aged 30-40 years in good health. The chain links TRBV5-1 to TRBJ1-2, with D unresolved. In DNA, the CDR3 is TGCGCCAGCAGCCCCTGGGCCGGTGCCTATGGCTACACCTTC. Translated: CASSPWAGAYGYTF.